Below, one T cell receptor beta chain is given with its context. The antigen remains unidentified. The data were obtained in a study of radiotherapy plus CTLA-4 blockade in lung cancer. The table came from immunoSEQ multiplex PCR; TCRdb's copy has only in-frame clones and leaves some out. The sample includes more than 35,000 clones, approximately 85% of them seen just once. Study findings and constraints: Strongest reported response predictors: early blood clone changes and post-radiation interferon-beta. Peripheral blood showed expansion of tumor-derived TCR clones after radiotherapy and ipilimumab.

This CDR3 comprises 16 residues. Germline CDR1 is MNHEY and CDR2 is SVGAGI. The V segment lost 4 bases and the J segment 7 bases; nucleotides outside the gene matches: 14. Sequences were derived from peripheral blood, sampled from a patient treated with radiotherapy plus ipilimumab. This chain connects TRBV6-5 to TRBJ2-5, with TRBD1 identical over 8 bases. The TCR sequence derives from a human donor with non-small cell lung cancer who had stable disease on radiotherapy plus ipilimumab. CDR3 amino acids: CASSSQDRALRGTQYF. DNA for the CDR3: TGTGCCAGCAGTTCCCAGGACAGGGCCCTACGGGGGACCCAGTACTTC.